This is a list of T cell receptor beta chains from one sample in a study of T cells after posttransplantation cyclophosphamide. TCRdb's copy holds only in-frame clones and misses some; the assay was immunoSEQ multiplex PCR. The profile covers over 45,000 clones, none occurring a single time. Sequenced: PBMCs. All receptors derive from a man aged 35 to 55 in good health, CMV-negative, and a related stem cell transplant donor. The CDR3 runs from the conserved cysteine through the conserved F or W. Fields, in order: CDR3 protein, CDR3 DNA, clone size, J gene, V gene, D gene. D genes are given only for firm matches. Not every row has a clone size; where given, it reads once, few, many or a size class.

CAISEPGLNTGELFF	TGTGCCATCAGTGAGCCGGGACTCAACACCGGGGAGCTGTTTTTT	many	TRBJ2-2	TRBV10-3	-
CASSQEDRADSYNEQFF	TGTGCCAGCAGCCAAGAGGACAGGGCAGACTCCTACAATGAGCAGTTCTTC	many	TRBJ2-1	TRBV14	TRBD1
CASSGLAEHRGAVF	TGTGCCAGCAGTGGACTAGCGGAACACCGGGGAGCTGTTTTT	-	TRBJ2-2	TRBV2	TRBD2
CASSTWGQTSSAKLFF	TGTGCCAGTAGTACCTGGGGACAGACCTCGTCGGCAAAACTGTTTTTT	many	TRBJ1-4	TRBV19	TRBD1
CASSRLAGDGETQYF	TGTGCCAGCAGCCGACTAGCGGGAGATGGAGAGACCCAGTACTTC	many	TRBJ2-5	TRBV5-4	TRBD2
CASSFSGNSYEQYF	TGTGCCAGCAGCTTTAGCGGGAACTCCTACGAGCAGTACTTC	many	TRBJ2-7	TRBV7-8	TRBD2
CASSPTGLAGGETQYF	TGTGCCAGCAGCCCCACCGGCCTAGCGGGAGGAGAGACCCAGTACTTC	many	TRBJ2-5	TRBV7-2	TRBD2
CASSSKLATAYNEQFF	TGTGCCAGCAGCTCAAAACTAGCGACCGCCTACAATGAGCAGTTCTTC	many	TRBJ2-1	TRBV7-9	TRBD2
CASSYGTSGTYNEQFF	TGTGCCAGCAGTTACGGGACTAGCGGGACCTACAATGAGCAGTTCTTC	many	TRBJ2-1	TRBV6-5	TRBD2
CASSLDYVPAPETQYF	TGTGCCAGTAGCCTAGACTACGTACCCGCCCCAGAGACCCAGTACTTC	many	TRBJ2-5	TRBV19	-
CASSPQRFTEAFF	TGTGCCAGCAGTCCCCAGAGGTTTACTGAAGCTTTCTTT	many	TRBJ1-1	TRBV6-1	-
CASRRAYSTSGSNEQFF	TGTGCCAGCAGGCGGGCCTATTCGACTAGCGGGAGCAATGAGCAGTTCTTC	many	TRBJ2-1	TRBV27	TRBD2
CASSLGQANTEAFF	TGTGCCAGCAGCTTGGGGCAGGCGAACACTGAAGCTTTCTTT	many	TRBJ1-1	TRBV7-2	-
CASRPGGISYEQYF	TGTGCCAGCAGGCCGGGCGGGATCTCCTACGAGCAGTACTTC	many	TRBJ2-7	TRBV28	-
CASSQDLFTGTDYPYGYTF	TGTGCCAGCAGCCAAGACTTGTTTACGGGGACAGACTACCCCTATGGCTACACCTTC	many	TRBJ1-2	TRBV4-2	TRBD1
CASSLLPGVYNEQFF	TGTGCCAGCAGCTTGTTGCCAGGGGTTTACAATGAGCAGTTCTTC	many	TRBJ2-1	TRBV11-2	-
CASRFQGSTEAFF	TGTGCCAGTAGGTTTCAGGGAAGCACTGAAGCTTTCTTT	many	TRBJ1-1	TRBV19	-
CASSLARETQYF	TGTGCCAGCAGCTTAGCACGCGAGACCCAGTACTTC	many	TRBJ2-5	TRBV5-6	-
CASSLQTGGSSPLHF	TGTGCCAGCAGCTTGCAGACAGGGGGAAGTTCACCCCTCCACTTT	-	TRBJ1-6	TRBV11-1	TRBD1
CASSFRDSRNTEAFF	TGTGCCAGCAGCTTCCGGGACAGTAGAAACACTGAAGCTTTCTTT	many	TRBJ1-1	TRBV5-8	TRBD1
CASSASGRTDTQYF	TGTGCCAGCAGTGCCAGCGGGAGGACAGATACGCAGTATTTT	many	TRBJ2-3	TRBV6-4	TRBD2
CASSQNALPTGGYGYTF	TGCGCCAGCAGTCAAAACGCTTTACCGACAGGGGGCTATGGCTACACCTTC	many	TRBJ1-2	TRBV23-1	TRBD1
CASSPGQGYAYEQYF	TGTGCCAGTAGTCCGGGACAGGGGTATGCCTACGAGCAGTACTTC	many	TRBJ2-7	TRBV19	TRBD1
CASSPRLGSTDTQYF	TGTGCCAGCAGCCCCCGTCTAGGTAGCACAGATACGCAGTATTTT	-	TRBJ2-3	TRBV9	-
CASNSASYEQYF	TGTGCCAGCAACTCCGCGTCCTACGAGCAGTACTTC	many	TRBJ2-7	TRBV2	-
CASSPLTNNPGVKDTQYF	TGTGCCAGCTCACCACTTACTAATAATCCAGGGGTTAAAGATACGCAGTATTTT	many	TRBJ2-3	TRBV18	-
CASMTSGGNQPQHF	TGTGCCAGCATGACCAGCGGGGGCAATCAGCCCCAGCATTTT	many	TRBJ1-5	TRBV6-5	-
CASSLIPPWGDLYEQYF	TGTGCCAGCAGCTTGATCCCACCCTGGGGGGACCTCTACGAGCAGTACTTC	many	TRBJ2-7	TRBV5-8	-
CASSPRAGPYYEQYF	TGTGCCAGCAGCCCCCGAGCGGGTCCGTACTACGAGCAGTACTTC	many	TRBJ2-7	TRBV7-2	-
CAISGGSTGELFF	TGTGCCATCAGTGGAGGGAGCACCGGGGAGCTGTTTTTT	many	TRBJ2-2	TRBV10-3	-
CATSRDSAQETQYF	TGTGCCACCAGCAGAGATAGTGCACAAGAGACCCAGTACTTC	many	TRBJ2-5	TRBV15	-
CASSPPGGAKNIQYF	TGTGCCAGCAGCCCCCCGGGGGGAGCCAAAAACATTCAGTACTTC	many	TRBJ2-4	TRBV28	TRBD2
CASSLAGSTNEKLFF	TGTGCCAGCAGCTTAGCGGGTTCAACTAATGAAAAACTGTTTTTT	many	TRBJ1-4	TRBV11-2	-
CASKLAPGGNSPLHF	TGTGCCAGCAAATTGGCCCCAGGGGGGAATTCACCCCTCCACTTT	-	TRBJ1-6	TRBV27	TRBD1
CASMTSGMAIHEQFF	TGTGCCAGCATGACTAGCGGCATGGCCATCCATGAGCAGTTCTTC	many	TRBJ2-1	TRBV6-1	TRBD2
CAISGIAGGPNGEQFF	TGTGCCATCAGTGGTATAGCGGGAGGGCCTAACGGTGAGCAGTTCTTC	many	TRBJ2-1	TRBV10-3	TRBD2
CASSISGSGSYEQYF	TGCGCCAGCAGCATCAGCGGGAGCGGATCCTACGAGCAGTACTTC	many	TRBJ2-7	TRBV4-1	TRBD2
CASSSRNLGQNYGYTF	TGTGCCAGCAGTTCTCGTAACTTAGGACAAAACTATGGCTACACCTTC	many	TRBJ1-2	TRBV7-9	-
CASSLGGNTEAFF	TGTGCCAGCAGCTTGGGAGGGAACACTGAAGCTTTCTTT	many	TRBJ1-1	TRBV5-5	-
CASSLLPGGEQYF	TGTGCCAGCAGCTTACTACCCGGGGGGGAGCAGTACTTC	many	TRBJ2-7	TRBV7-9	TRBD2
CASSLEGLAGGRYNEQFF	TGTGCCAGCAGCTTAGAGGGACTAGCGGGAGGGCGATACAATGAGCAGTTCTTC	many	TRBJ2-1	TRBV13	TRBD2
CASSLSGRFTGELFF	TGTGCCAGCAGCTTGTCAGGGAGGTTCACCGGGGAGCTGTTTTTT	many	TRBJ2-2	TRBV5-4	-
CAISESDSEPQHF	TGTGCCATCAGTGAGTCAGACAGTGAGCCCCAGCATTTT	many	TRBJ1-5	TRBV10-3	-
CASSLGGEDEQFF	TGTGCCAGCAGCTTGGGAGGGGAGGATGAGCAGTTCTTC	many	TRBJ2-1	TRBV5-4	-
CASSTPGGTGELFF	TGTGCCAGCAGTACCCCGGGAGGTACCGGGGAGCTGTTTTTT	many	TRBJ2-2	TRBV19	TRBD2
CASSLGQQETQYF	TGTGCCAGCAGCCTTGGACAGCAAGAGACCCAGTACTTC	many	TRBJ2-5	TRBV5-4	-
CASSPDSPLEQYF	TGTGCCAGCAGCCCGGACTCCCCGCTCGAGCAGTACTTC	many	TRBJ2-7	TRBV7-2	-